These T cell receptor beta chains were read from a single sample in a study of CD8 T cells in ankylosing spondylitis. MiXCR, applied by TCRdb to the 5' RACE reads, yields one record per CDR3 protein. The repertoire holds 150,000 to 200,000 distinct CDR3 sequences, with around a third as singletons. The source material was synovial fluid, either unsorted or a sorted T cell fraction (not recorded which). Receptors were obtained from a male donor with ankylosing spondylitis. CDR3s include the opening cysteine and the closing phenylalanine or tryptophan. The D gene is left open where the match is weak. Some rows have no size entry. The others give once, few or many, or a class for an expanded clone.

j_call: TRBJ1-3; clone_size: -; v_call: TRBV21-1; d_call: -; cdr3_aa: CASSKARGLNTIYF; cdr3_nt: TGTGCCAGCAGCAAAGCCAGGGGGCTAAACACCATATATTTT
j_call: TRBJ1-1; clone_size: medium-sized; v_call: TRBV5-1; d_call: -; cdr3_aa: CASSSRTANTEAFF; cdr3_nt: TGCGCCAGCAGCTCCAGGACAGCCAACACTGAAGCTTTCTTT
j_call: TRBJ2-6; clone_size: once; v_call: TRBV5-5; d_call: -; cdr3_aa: CASSLMDSGANVLTF; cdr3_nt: TGTGCCAGCAGCTTGATGGACTCTGGGGCCAACGTCCTGACTTTC
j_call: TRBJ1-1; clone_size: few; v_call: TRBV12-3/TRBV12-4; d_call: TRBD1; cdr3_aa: CASRSWTGIMNTEAFF; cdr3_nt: TGTGCCAGCAGATCGTGGACAGGGATCATGAACACTGAAGCTTTCTTT
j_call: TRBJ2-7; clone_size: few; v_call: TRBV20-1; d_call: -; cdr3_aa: CSASVRGPSYEQYF; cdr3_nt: TGCAGTGCTAGCGTCCGCGGGCCCTCCTACGAGCAGTACTTC
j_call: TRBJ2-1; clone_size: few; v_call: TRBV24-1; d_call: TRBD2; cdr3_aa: CATAGGSGSVNEQFF; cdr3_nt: TGTGCCACCGCGGGGGGTAGCGGGAGTGTTAATGAGCAGTTCTTC
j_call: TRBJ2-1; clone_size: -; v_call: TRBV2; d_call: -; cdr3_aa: CASSGAGGDEQFF; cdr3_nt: TGTGCCAGCAGTGGGGCAGGAGGGGATGAGCAGTTCTTC
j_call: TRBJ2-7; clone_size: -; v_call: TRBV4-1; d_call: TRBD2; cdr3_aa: CASSEETSGRFEQYF; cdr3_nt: TGCGCCAGCAGCGAAGAGACTAGCGGGAGATTCGAGCAGTACTTC
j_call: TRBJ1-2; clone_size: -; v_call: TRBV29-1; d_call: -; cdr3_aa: CSAPREGDYGYTF; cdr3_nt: TGCAGCGCCCCCCGGGAGGGAGACTATGGCTACACCTTC
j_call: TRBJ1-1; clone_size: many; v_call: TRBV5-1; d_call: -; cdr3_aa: CASSSRNVNTEAFF; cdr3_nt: TGCGCCAGCAGCTCGAGAAACGTGAACACTGAAGCTTTCTTT
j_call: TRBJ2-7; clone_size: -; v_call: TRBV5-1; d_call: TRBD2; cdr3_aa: CASSRGGTSGSYEQYF; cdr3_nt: TGCGCCAGCAGTCGGGGTGGGACTAGCGGTTCCTACGAGCAGTACTTC
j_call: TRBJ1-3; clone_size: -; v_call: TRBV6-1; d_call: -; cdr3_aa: CASSASGRNSGNTIYF; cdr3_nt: TGTGCCAGCAGTGCCTCCGGACGGAACTCTGGAAACACCATATATTTT
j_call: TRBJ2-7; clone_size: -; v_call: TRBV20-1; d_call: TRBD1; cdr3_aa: CSAPPTGSYEQYF; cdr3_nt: TGCAGTGCTCCTCCGACAGGGTCCTACGAGCAGTACTTC
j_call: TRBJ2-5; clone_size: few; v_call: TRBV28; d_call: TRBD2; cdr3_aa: CASSLMAGGPQETQYF; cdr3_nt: TGTGCCAGCAGTTTAATGGCGGGGGGGCCCCAAGAGACCCAGTACTTC
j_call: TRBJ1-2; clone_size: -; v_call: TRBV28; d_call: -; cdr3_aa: CASSLDIGYGYTF; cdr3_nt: TGTGCCAGCAGTTTAGATATCGGCTATGGCTACACCTTC
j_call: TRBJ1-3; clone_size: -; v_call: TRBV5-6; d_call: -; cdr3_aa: CASSRGGYSGNTIYF; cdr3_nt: TGTGCCAGCTCCCGAGGAGGGTACTCTGGAAACACCATATATTTT
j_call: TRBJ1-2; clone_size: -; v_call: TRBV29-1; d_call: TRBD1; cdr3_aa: CSVGGQGAKGYGYTF; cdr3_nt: TGCAGCGTTGGGGGACAGGGGGCAAAAGGCTATGGCTACACCTTC
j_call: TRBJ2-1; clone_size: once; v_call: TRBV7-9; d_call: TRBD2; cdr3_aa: CASSLGTSDYNEQFF; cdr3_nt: TGTGCCAGCAGCCTCGGGACTAGTGACTACAATGAGCAGTTCTTC
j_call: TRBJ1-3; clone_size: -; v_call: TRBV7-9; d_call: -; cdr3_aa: CASSNPGLPDSGNTIYF; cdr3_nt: TGTGCCAGCAGCAATCCGGGACTGCCGGACTCTGGAAACACCATATATTTT
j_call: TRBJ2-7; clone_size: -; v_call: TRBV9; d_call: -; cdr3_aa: CASSVAVGTSYEQYF; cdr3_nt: TGTGCCAGCAGCGTAGCGGTAGGGACCTCCTACGAGCAGTACTTC
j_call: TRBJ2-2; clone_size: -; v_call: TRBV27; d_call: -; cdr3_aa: CASSFLGTNYPGELFF; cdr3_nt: TGTGCCAGCAGTTTCCTCGGGACAAACTATCCCGGGGAGCTGTTTTTT
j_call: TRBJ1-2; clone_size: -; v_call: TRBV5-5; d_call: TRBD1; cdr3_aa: CASSWGQAGYTF; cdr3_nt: TGTGCCAGCAGCTGGGGACAGGCGGGCTACACCTTC
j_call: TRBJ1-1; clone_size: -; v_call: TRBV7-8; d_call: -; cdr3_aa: CASRYIRAGGPNTEAFF; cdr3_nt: TGTGCCAGCAGGTATATCAGAGCGGGGGGACCTAACACTGAAGCTTTCTTT
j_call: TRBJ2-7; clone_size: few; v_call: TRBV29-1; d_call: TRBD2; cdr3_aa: CSVGPGLAYEQYF; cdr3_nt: TGCAGCGTTGGGCCGGGACTAGCTTACGAGCAGTACTTC
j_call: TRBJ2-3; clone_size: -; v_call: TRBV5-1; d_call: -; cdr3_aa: CASSLQQGRGDKQYF; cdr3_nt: TGCGCCAGCAGCTTGCAACAGGGCCGGGGAGATAAGCAGTATTTT
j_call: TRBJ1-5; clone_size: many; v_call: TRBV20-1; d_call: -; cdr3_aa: CSARGGGQPQHF; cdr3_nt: TGCAGTGCTAGAGGGGGGGGTCAGCCCCAGCATTTT
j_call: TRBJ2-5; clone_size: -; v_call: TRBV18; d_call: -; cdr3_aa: CASSPQEATQYF; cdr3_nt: TGTGCCAGCTCACCACAAGAAGCGACCCAGTACTTC
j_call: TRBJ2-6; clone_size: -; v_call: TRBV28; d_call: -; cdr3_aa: CASSSPGAGRDNVLTF; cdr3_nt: TGTGCCAGCAGTTCCCCGGGGGCAGGACGCGACAACGTCCTGACTTTC
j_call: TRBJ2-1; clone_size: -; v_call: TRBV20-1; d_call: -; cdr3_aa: CSARDLSGSAGTYNEQFF; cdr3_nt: TGCAGTGCTAGAGATCTGTCCGGGAGCGCGGGGACCTACAATGAGCAGTTCTTC
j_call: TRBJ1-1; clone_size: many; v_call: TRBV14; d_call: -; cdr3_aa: CASSQDWSLQGETEAFF; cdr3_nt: TGTGCCAGCAGCCAAGATTGGAGCTTACAGGGAGAAACTGAAGCTTTCTTT
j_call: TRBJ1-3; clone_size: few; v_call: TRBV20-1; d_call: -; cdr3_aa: CSAGKGGSSGNTIYF; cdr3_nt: TGCAGTGCTGGGAAGGGCGGAAGCTCTGGAAACACCATATATTTT
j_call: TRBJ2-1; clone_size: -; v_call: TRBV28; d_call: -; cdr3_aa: CASSFPWTAYYNEQFF; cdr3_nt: TGTGCCAGCAGTTTTCCCTGGACAGCGTACTACAATGAGCAGTTCTTC
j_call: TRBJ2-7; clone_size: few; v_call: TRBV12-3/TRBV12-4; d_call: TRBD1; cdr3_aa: CASAPATGAYEQYF; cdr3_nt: TGTGCCAGCGCCCCGGCGACAGGGGCATACGAGCAGTACTTC
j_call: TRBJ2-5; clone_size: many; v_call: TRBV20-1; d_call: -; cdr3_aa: CSATGKETQYF; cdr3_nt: TGCAGTGCTACCGGGAAGGAGACCCAGTACTTC
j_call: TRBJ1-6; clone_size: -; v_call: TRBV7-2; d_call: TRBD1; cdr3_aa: CASSFSNRDRAKSPLHF; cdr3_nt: TGTGCCAGCAGCTTTTCTAACCGGGACAGGGCCAAATCACCCCTCCACTTT
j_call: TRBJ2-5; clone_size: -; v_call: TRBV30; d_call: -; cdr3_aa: CALLGGQTYQETQYF; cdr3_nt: TGTGCCCTCCTGGGGGGACAAACGTACCAAGAGACCCAGTACTTC
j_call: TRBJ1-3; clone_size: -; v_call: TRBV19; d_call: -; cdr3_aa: CASISQSSGNTIYF; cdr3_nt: TGTGCCAGTATATCCCAGAGCTCTGGAAACACCATATATTTT
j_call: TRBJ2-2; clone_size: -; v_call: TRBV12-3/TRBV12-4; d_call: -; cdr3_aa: CANLKGDGLNTGELFF; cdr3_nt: TGTGCCAATCTCAAGGGGGATGGACTCAACACCGGGGAGCTGTTTTTT
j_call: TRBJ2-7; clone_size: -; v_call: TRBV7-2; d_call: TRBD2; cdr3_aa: CASSPYLAGGSYEQYF; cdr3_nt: TGTGCCAGCAGCCCGTATCTAGCGGGAGGGTCCTACGAGCAGTACTTC
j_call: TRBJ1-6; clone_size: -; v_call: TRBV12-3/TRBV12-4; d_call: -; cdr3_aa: CASTVMGRANSPLHF; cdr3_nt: TGTGCCAGCACCGTCATGGGCAGGGCTAATTCACCCCTCCACTTT